Shown below are 10 T cell receptor beta chains from a single sample sequenced in a study of glioma-infiltrating T cells. The iRepertoire nested amplicon-rescue multiplex PCR amplified TCR alpha and beta CDR3s from RNA. MiXCR, run by TCRdb on the multiplex PCR reads, gives a single entry per CDR3 protein. The sample has around 190,000 distinct CDR3 sequences; approximately 30% are singletons. Sequenced sample: glioma tissue, nonneoplastic brain tissue, or PBMCs (not recorded which). The receptors come from a human donor with low-grade glioma or glioblastoma, undergoing nonglioma brain surgery, or in good health (not recorded which).

This clonotype was picked up many times. V gene TRBV5-4 combines with J gene TRBJ2-5, with D unresolved. The CDR3 consists of 11 residues. V shed 2 bases and J shed 3 bases, with 2 bases lying between them. Per the germline V gene, CDR1 is SGHNT and CDR2 is YYREEE (reference sequence). CDR3 residues: CASSFKETQYF. The CDR3 DNA reads TGTGCCAGCAGCTTCAAAGAGACCCAGTACTTC.

In this sample, this clonotype turned up many times. V usage is TRBV7-2 and J usage is TRBJ2-6; D may be TRBD1 or TRBD2 (5 bases each). Germline V gene lookup returns CDR1 SGHTA and CDR2 FQGNSA. The V gene lost 0 bases and the J gene lost 3 bases, with 6 bases spanning the gap. The CDR3 is made up of 15 amino acids. In DNA form, the CDR3 reads TGTGCCAGCAGCTTAGCGGGGGTTGGGGCCAACGTCCTGACTTTC. Amino acid sequence: CASSLAGVGANVLTF.

As regards this clonotype: At one boundary the junction diverges from the germline segment, which might be a read error. The chain links TRBV4-2 to TRBJ2-1; 10 bases line up with TRBD2. The germline CDR1 and CDR2 sequences are LGHNA and YNFKEQ. This CDR3 contains 16 residues. Here the CDR3 reads CASSEGLAGGMIEQLF. CDR3 sequence (DNA): TGTGCCAGCAGCGAAGGTTTAGCGGGGGGAATGATTGAGCAGTTATTC.

Concerning this clonotype: Because it lacks the conserved phenylalanine or tryptophan at the end, this CDR3 is likely a read error. This chain uses TRBV27 with TRBJ2-1; D is possibly TRBD2 (6 bases). The CDR3 runs 16 residues. Germline loops: CDR1 MNHEY, CDR2 SMNVEV (reference sequence). The CDR3 nucleotides are TGTGCCAGCGGTTTGTTAATATACGGGGGTGGCAATGAGCAGTTCCTC. Translating gives CASGLLIYGGGNEQFL.

This clonotype occurred a few times. The chain recombines TRBV4-2 with TRBJ2-7; 10 positions match TRBD2. CDR3 length: 16 residues. The germline V gene encodes CDR1 LGHNA and CDR2 YNFKEQ. V trimming: 6 bases; J trimming: 6 bases; junction bases outside the gene matches: 14. The CDR3 nucleotides are TGTGCCAGCAGACGAACCGAGCGGGAGGGCCTTGGCGAGCAGTACTTC. It encodes CASRRTEREGLGEQYF.

This sequence joins TRBV6-9 and TRBJ2-1; D call uncertain. Germline CDR1 reads MNHGY; CDR2 reads SVAAGI. The CDR3 extends over 14 amino acids. V lost 2 bases to trimming and J lost 6 bases, with 11 bases between them. CDR3 DNA: TGTGCCAGCAGTTATGACTCAAGAAGCAATGAGCAGTTCTTC. It encodes CASSYDSRSNEQFF.

This clonotype was recorded once. A read error is possible here, since a much larger clone lies one base away. The rearrangement joins TRBV2 to TRBJ1-6, with D possibly TRBD1 on 6 matching bases. The CDR3 is 17 amino acids. Trimming shortened V by 5 bases and J by 5 bases, and 19 bases separated the two germline ends. Germline assignment: CDR1 SNHLY and CDR2 FYNNEI. The CDR3 sequence: CASSQQGGFWNNSPLHF. CDR3 sequence (DNA): TGTGCCAGCAGTCAACAGGGCGGTTTTTGGAATAATTCACCCCTCCACTTT.

This clonotype appeared many times. This rearrangement joins TRBV28 to TRBJ2-2; no definite D call. Trimming cost V 6 bases and J 7 bases, with 9 bases left between them. CDR1 and CDR2 from the germline V gene are MDHEN and SYDVKM. The CDR3 totals 12 residues. The CDR3 reads CASRVNFGELFF. The CDR3 DNA follows: TGTGCCAGCAGGGTAAACTTCGGGGAGCTGTTTTTT.

This clonotype was picked up many times. The chain carries TRBV20-1 and TRBJ2-3; possibly TRBD1 for D (5 bases). The germline V gene encodes CDR1 DFQATT and CDR2 SNEGSKA (reference sequence). The CDR3 has 14 residues. The V end was cut by 4 bases, the J end by 1 base, with 12 bases between. The CDR3 bases are TGCAGTGCTACCCATGGGGCGGGCACAGATACGCAGTATTTT. This encodes CSATHGAGTDTQYF.

This clonotype was seen repeatedly, ten times or more. This chain uses TRBV4-3 with TRBJ2-3; the match to TRBD1 covers 8 bases. In germline, CDR1 is LGHNA, CDR2 YSLEER. There are 14 residues in the CDR3. Germline trimming cut 3 bases from V and 4 bases from J; bases unmatched to any gene: 3. The CDR3 DNA reads as TGCGCCAGCAGCCATGACAGGGGTGCAGATACGCAGTATTTT. As protein: CASSHDRGADTQYF.